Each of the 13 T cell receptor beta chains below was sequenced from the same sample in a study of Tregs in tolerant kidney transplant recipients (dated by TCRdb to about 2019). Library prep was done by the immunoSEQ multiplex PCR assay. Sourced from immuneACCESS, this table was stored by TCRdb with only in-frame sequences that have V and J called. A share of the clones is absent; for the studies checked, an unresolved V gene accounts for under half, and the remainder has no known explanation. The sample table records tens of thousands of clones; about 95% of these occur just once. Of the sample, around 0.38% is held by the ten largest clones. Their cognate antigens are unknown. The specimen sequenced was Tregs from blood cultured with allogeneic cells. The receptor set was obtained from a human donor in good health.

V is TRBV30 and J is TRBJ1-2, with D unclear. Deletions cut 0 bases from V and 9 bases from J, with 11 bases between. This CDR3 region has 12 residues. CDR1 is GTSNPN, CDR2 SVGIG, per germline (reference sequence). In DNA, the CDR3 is TGTGCCTGGAGTGTATCTTCGGCGAGCTACACCTTC. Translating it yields CAWSVSSASYTF.

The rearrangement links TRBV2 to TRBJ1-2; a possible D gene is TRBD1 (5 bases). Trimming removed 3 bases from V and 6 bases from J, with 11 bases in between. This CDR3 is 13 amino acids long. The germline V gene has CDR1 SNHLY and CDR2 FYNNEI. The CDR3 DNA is TGTGCCAGCAGTGAGGACAAGACCCATGGCTACACCTTC. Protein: CASSEDKTHGYTF.

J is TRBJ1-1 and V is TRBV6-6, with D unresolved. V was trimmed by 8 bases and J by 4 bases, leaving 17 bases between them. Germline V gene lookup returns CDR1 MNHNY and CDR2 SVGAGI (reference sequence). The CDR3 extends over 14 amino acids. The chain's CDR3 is CASQGGRLRTEAFF. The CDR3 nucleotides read TGTGCCAGCCAAGGAGGGCGGTTGCGCACTGAAGCTTTCTTT.

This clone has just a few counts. The CDR3 region has the DNA TGTGCCAGCAGCTTGGAAAAAACCCGGGACAGGGGAAGCTATGAGCAGTTCTTC. As protein: CASSLEKTRDRGSYEQFF. The V and J genes are TRBV7-9 and TRBJ2-1, with 10 nucleotides matching TRBD1. The CDR3 contains 18 residues. Germline lookup yields CDR1 SEHNR and CDR2 FQNEAQ (reference sequence). J was trimmed by 8 bases and V by 3 bases; bases with no gene match: 16.

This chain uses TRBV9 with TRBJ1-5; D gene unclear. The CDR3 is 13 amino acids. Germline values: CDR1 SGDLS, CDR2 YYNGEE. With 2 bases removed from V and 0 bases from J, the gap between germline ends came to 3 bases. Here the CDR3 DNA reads TGTGCCAGCAGCGTTGGTAGCAATCAGCCCCAGCATTTT. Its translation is CASSVGSNQPQHF.

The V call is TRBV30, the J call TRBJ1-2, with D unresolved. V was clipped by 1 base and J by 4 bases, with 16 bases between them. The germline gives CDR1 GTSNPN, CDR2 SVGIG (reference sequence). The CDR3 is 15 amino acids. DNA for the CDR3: TGTGCCTGGAGTGCGACTAAGGGATTCGGCTATGGCTACACCTTC. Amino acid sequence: CAWSATKGFGYGYTF. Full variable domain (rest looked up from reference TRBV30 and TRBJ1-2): SQTIHQWPATLVQPVGSPLSLECTVEGTSNPNLYWYRQAAGRGLQLLFYSVGIGQISSEVPQNLSASRPQDRQFILSSKKLLLSDSGFYLCAWSATKGFGYGYTFGSGTRLTVV.

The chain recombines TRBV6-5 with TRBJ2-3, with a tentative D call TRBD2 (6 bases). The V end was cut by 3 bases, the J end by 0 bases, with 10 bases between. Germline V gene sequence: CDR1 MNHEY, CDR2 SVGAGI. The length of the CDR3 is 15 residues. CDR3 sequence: CASSYSGPSTDTQYF. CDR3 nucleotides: TGTGCCAGCAGTTATAGCGGCCCTAGCACAGATACGCAGTATTTT.

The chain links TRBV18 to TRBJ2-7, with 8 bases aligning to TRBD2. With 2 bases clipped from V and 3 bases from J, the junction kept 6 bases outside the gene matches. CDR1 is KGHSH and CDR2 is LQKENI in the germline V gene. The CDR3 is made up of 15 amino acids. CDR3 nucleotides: TGTGCCAGCTCACCATCGGGACTAGACTACTACGAGCAGTACTTC. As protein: CASSPSGLDYYEQYF.

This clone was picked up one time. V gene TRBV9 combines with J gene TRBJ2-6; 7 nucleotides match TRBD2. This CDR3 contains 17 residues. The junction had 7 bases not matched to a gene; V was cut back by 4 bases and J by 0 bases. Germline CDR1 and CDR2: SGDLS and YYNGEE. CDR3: CASSLRAGYSGANVLTF. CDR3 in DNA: TGTGCCAGCAGCCTCCGAGCGGGATACTCTGGGGCCAACGTCCTGACTTTC.

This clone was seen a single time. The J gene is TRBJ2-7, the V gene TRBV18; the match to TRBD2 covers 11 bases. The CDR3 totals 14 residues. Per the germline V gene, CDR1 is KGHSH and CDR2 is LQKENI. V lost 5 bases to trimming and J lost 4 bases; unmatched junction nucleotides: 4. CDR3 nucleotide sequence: TGTGCCAGCTCAGCTAGCGGGGGGTCGTACGAGCAGTACTTC. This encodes CASSASGGSYEQYF.

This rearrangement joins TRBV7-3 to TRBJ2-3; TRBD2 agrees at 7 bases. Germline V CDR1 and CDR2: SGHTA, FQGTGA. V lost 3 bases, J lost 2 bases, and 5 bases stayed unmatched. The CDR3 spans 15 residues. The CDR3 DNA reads TGTGCCAGCAGCTTGGCGGGGACTACCACAGATACGCAGTATTTT. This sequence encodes CASSLAGTTTDTQYF. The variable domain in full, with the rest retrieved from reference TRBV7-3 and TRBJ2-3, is GAGVSQTPSNKVTEKGKYVELRCDPISGHTALYWYRQSLGQGPEFLIYFQGTGAADDSGLPNDRFFAVRPEGSVSTLKIQRTERGDSAVYLCASSLAGTTTDTQYFGPGTRLTVL.

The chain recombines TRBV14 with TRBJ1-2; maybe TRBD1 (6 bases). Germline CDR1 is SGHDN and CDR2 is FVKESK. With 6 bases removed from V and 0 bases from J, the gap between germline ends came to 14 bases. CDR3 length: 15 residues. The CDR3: CASRPQGDANYGYTF. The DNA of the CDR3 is TGTGCCAGCAGACCACAGGGCGATGCTAACTATGGCTACACCTTC. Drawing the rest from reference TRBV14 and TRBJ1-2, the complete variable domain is EAGVTQFPSHSVIEKGQTVTLRCDPISGHDNLYWYRRVMGKEIKFLLHFVKESKQDESGMPNNRFLAERTGGTYSTLKVQPAELEDSGVYFCASRPQGDANYGYTFGSGTRLTVV.

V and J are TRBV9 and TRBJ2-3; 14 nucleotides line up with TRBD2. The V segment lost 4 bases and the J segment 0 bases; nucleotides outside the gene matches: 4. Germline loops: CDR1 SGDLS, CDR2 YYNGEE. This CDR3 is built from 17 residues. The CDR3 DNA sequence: TGTGCCAGCAGCATCGGACTAGCGGGGGGAAGCACAGATACGCAGTATTTT. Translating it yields CASSIGLAGGSTDTQYF.